The clone carrying this T cell receptor (beta chain) was detected ten times or more. These data belong to a study of human T cells and chemical hapten exposure. TCRdb re-called the 5' RACE reads with MiXCR, one entry per CDR3 protein. Found here are approximately 140,000 distinct CDR3 sequences, over 3.5% of them singletons; the top ten hold around 1.5%. The germline V and J ends were trimmed by 1 base and 10 bases, with 9 bases remaining between them. CDR3 length: 12 amino acids. Before extraction, the whole blood was not fractionated, and total RNA was taken from it. The chain employs TRBV12-3 or TRBV12-4 and TRBJ2-3, with D unclear. This receptor was identified in a female donor in good health. The CDR3: CASSLGRQAQYF. As DNA, the CDR3 is TGTGCCAGCAGTTTAGGGCGCCAAGCGCAGTATTTT.